This T cell receptor beta chain emerged from a study of sequential checkpoint blockade in melanoma. Looking at the study overall: First-line arms were nivolumab then ipilimumab, or the reverse, randomized 1:1.

Sequencing was performed with immunoSEQ multiplex PCR; in TCRdb, only in-frame clones are kept and a portion is missing. Of about 9,100 clones in the sample, approximately 81% were seen once. This clone is categorized as medium-sized (0.01 to 0.1%). Indicated treatment: randomized to nivolumab then ipilimumab (arm A) or the reverse (arm B). The germline gives CDR1 LNHDA, CDR2 SQIVND (reference sequence). This CDR3 is 15 amino acids long. Germline trimming cut 6 bases from V and 4 bases from J; bases unmatched to any gene: 7. Sequenced material: CD8+ T cells sorted from blood (inferred from file names), taken from a patient given nivolumab and ipilimumab in sequence. The rearrangement uses TRBV19 and TRBJ2-1; 9 positions match TRBD2. The TCR sequence derives from a human donor with melanoma. The CDR3 protein is CASSRTSDPYNEQFF. The DNA for the CDR3 is TGTGCCAGTAGCCGGACTAGCGACCCATACAATGAGCAGTTCTTC.